The clone carrying this T cell receptor (beta chain) has a handful of counts. Its target is unknown. The entry originates in a study of vaccination and CD4 T cells after COVID-19. The overall study: Spike peptides, overlapping and drawn from SARS-CoV-2, HCoV-NL63, HCoV-OC43 and HCoV-229E, were used to stimulate cells.

The time point is: late sampling 161 to 241 days after vaccination in a few convalescent patients. Indicated treatment: roughly ten-day PBMC culture with coronavirus spike peptide pools or control peptides (ViraFEST assay). With peptide pools, ViraFEST first expanded antigen-specific T cells and afterwards sequenced their TCRs. Per well, more than 1.5 million PBMCs were cultured in the presence of about 9.2 IU/ml IL-2 and around 10 ug/ml peptide pools. The V gene end was trimmed by 8 bases and the J gene end by 6 bases; junction bases not matched to a gene: 11. Germline V gene data show CDR1 as SEHNR and CDR2 as FQNEAQ (reference sequence). The CDR3 covers 14 residues. The study sequenced cultured CD4+ T cell DNA using the Oncomine TCR Beta short-read assay. TCRdb used MiXCR to reprocess the PCR reads, holding one entry per CDR3 protein. The sample includes around 26,000 distinct CDR3 sequences, about 40% of them seen just once.

The receptor comes from a human donor who had recovered from COVID-19. The source material was CD4+ T cells from blood, cultured in vitro, sampled about 7 months after SARS-CoV-2 vaccination. The rearrangement links TRBV7-9 to TRBJ2-7; 9 nucleotides agree with TRBD1. The CDR3 loop is CASERDRDWGEQYF. CDR3 sequence (DNA): TGTGCCAGCGAGCGGGACAGGGATTGGGGCGAGCAGTACTTC.